The next 15 T cell receptor beta chains were all read from a single sample in a study of identical twins. One entry per CDR3 protein results from TCRdb running MiXCR on the 5' RACE reads. Here the sample spans about 790,000 distinct CDR3 sequences, around a sixth being singletons. These same data were also listed under a study on T cells expressing NK-cell markers.

What was sequenced was PBMCs. These receptors were taken from a woman aged 18-30 years in good health.

This clonotype appeared a few times. The chain employs TRBV20-1 and TRBJ2-3; possibly TRBD2 for D (6 bases). V shed 2 bases and J shed 4 bases, with 16 bases lying between them. The V gene's germline CDR1 is DFQATT and CDR2 SNEGSKA (reference sequence). There are 15 residues in the CDR3. The DNA of the CDR3 is TGCAGTGCTAGACCACGGGAGCTCGAATCAGATACGCAGTATTTT. Its protein product is CSARPRELESDTQYF.

This clonotype was observed a few times. The V gene is TRBV3-1, the J gene TRBJ2-5, with TRBD2 identical over 7 bases. V dropped 4 bases and J dropped 5; count of bases not matched to a gene: 10. Germline V CDR1 and CDR2: LGHDT, YNNKEL (reference sequence). The CDR3 length is 15 residues. CDR3 region: CASSRWDYPGETQYF. Written as DNA, the CDR3 is TGTGCCAGCAGCCGTTGGGACTATCCAGGGGAGACCCAGTACTTC.

This clonotype was seen a handful of times. The V call is TRBV29-1, the J call TRBJ2-1; the D is unclear. Trimming stripped 0 bases from V and 2 bases from J, with 17 bases between. The CDR3 totals 17 residues. Per the germline V gene, CDR1 is SQVTM and CDR2 is ANQGSEA. The CDR3 DNA reads as TGCAGCGTTGAAGACCCAGTTGGGGAAGGCGCCTACAATGAGCAGTTCTTC. Translated: CSVEDPVGEGAYNEQFF.

This clonotype was counted ten times or more. This chain links TRBV12-3 or TRBV12-4 with TRBJ1-4; 7 bases line up with TRBD1. The V segment lost 5 bases and the J segment 8 bases; nucleotides outside the gene matches: 2. The CDR3 runs to 12 residues. The CDR3 sequence: CASSRGGEKLFF. CDR3 sequence (DNA): TGTGCCAGCAGTCGAGGGGGCGAAAAACTGTTTTTT.

V usage is TRBV29-1 and J usage is TRBJ2-7, with 11 bases identical to TRBD2. The V gene's germline CDR1 is SQVTM and CDR2 ANQGSEA. V dropped 3 bases and J dropped 1; count of bases not matched to a gene: 5. The CDR3 is 15 amino acids. The chain's CDR3 is CSVESSSGGSYEQYF. CDR3 DNA: TGCAGCGTTGAGTCGTCTAGCGGGGGGTCCTACGAGCAGTACTTC.

CDR3: CASRPLAGGTDTQYF. The CDR3 DNA reads TGTGCCAGCAGACCACTAGCGGGAGGAACAGATACGCAGTATTTT. The chain has TRBV3-1 and TRBJ2-3, with TRBD2 matching over 12 bases. The CDR3 sequence is 15 residues long. Germline V lookup: CDR1 LGHDT, CDR2 YNNKEL (reference sequence). V was clipped by 6 bases and J by 3 bases; unmatched bases: 4.

This sequence joins TRBV20-1 and TRBJ2-3; D perhaps matches TRBD1 (6 bases). The CDR3 sequence is 14 residues long. Germline V gene sequence: CDR1 DFQATT, CDR2 SNEGSKA (reference sequence). V was trimmed by 6 bases and J by 8 bases, leaving 21 bases between them. CDR3: CSAGQGTPWGTQYF. In nucleotides, the CDR3 is TGCAGTGCCGGCCAAGGGACACCGTGGGGTACGCAGTATTTT.

CDR3 sequence (DNA): TGCAGTGCTATGCTAACTAGCGGGAGGGCCGGCGGGGAGCTGTTTTTT. This sequence encodes CSAMLTSGRAGGELFF. The chain employs TRBV20-1 and TRBJ2-2; the match to TRBD2 covers 13 bases. The CDR3 covers 16 residues. Trimming removed 4 bases from V and 7 bases from J; junction bases left unmatched: 9. In germline, CDR1 is DFQATT, CDR2 SNEGSKA (reference sequence).

The chain is built from TRBV20-1 and TRBJ2-2; weak D call: TRBD1 (5 bases). V was trimmed by 5 bases and J by 1 base, leaving 11 bases between them. CDR1 DFQATT and CDR2 SNEGSKA come from the germline V gene (reference sequence). This CDR3 is 14 amino acids long. The CDR3 DNA sequence: TGCAGTGCTCAAGGGGTGGAGAACACCGGGGAGCTGTTTTTT. Protein: CSAQGVENTGELFF.

The V and J genes are TRBV6-5 and TRBJ1-2; TRBD1 is a possible D gene (5 bases). The CDR3 contains 12 residues. Trimming pared 0 bases from V and 8 bases from J, leaving 7 bases between. The V gene's germline CDR1 is MNHEY and CDR2 SVGAGI. This CDR3 reads CASSYSGVGYTF. The DNA for the CDR3 is TGTGCCAGCAGTTACTCGGGGGTCGGCTACACCTTC.

J is TRBJ1-2 and V is TRBV6-4; TRBD1 might be the D (6 bases). The CDR3 covers 13 residues. V was shortened by 4 bases and J by 8 bases, with 14 bases between the two germline ends. The germline CDR1 and CDR2 sequences are MRHNA and SNTAGT. The CDR3 reads CASSALAGEGYTF. In nucleotides, the CDR3 is TGTGCCAGCAGTGCCCTCGCAGGGGAGGGCTACACCTTC.

The chain recombines TRBV12-3 or TRBV12-4 with TRBJ2-5; 10 bases line up with TRBD2. The CDR3 contains 17 residues. V lost 4 bases to trimming and J lost 6 bases; unmatched junction nucleotides: 14. The chain's CDR3 is CASSSNFGLAVHQTQYF. DNA for the CDR3: TGTGCCAGCAGTTCCAACTTCGGACTAGCGGTTCATCAGACCCAGTACTTC.

This clonotype was observed a few times. The chain joins TRBV29-1 to TRBJ2-3, with 7 bases fitting TRBD2. The V gene's germline CDR1 is SQVTM and CDR2 ANQGSEA. CDR3 size: 12 residues. Trimming cost V 4 bases and J 3 bases; bases outside gene matches: 1. Here the CDR3 reads CSVAGGTDTQYF. The CDR3 nucleotides are TGCAGCGTTGCGGGAGGAACAGATACGCAGTATTTT.

This clonotype has only a few counts. This rearrangement joins TRBV20-1 to TRBJ1-2; a possible D gene is TRBD1 (5 bases). The V gene's germline CDR1 is DFQATT and CDR2 SNEGSKA (reference sequence). Trimming cost V 5 bases and J 0 bases, with 10 bases left between them. This CDR3 has 13 amino acids. The CDR3 DNA reads as TGCAGTGCTTGGGGGGGATCTAACTATGGCTACACCTTC. Translation gives CSAWGGSNYGYTF.

The chain uses TRBV9 and TRBJ2-1; 10 bases align to TRBD2. The CDR3 runs 16 residues. V gave up 3 bases and J gave up 0 bases; unmatched junction bases: 3. From germline, CDR1 is SGDLS and CDR2 YYNGEE. Here the CDR3 reads CASSGAGGSSYNEQFF. CDR3 DNA sequence: TGTGCCAGCAGCGGAGCGGGAGGGAGCTCCTACAATGAGCAGTTCTTC.